Sequencing of this T cell receptor beta chain was carried out in a study of OX40 agonist ivuxolimab in advanced cancers. In the study overall: Patients took ivuxolimab, an agonistic anti-OX40 (CD134) antibody.

The CDR3 is made up of 15 amino acids. V dropped 0 bases and J dropped 3 bases, with 12 bases sitting between them. Germline values: CDR1 SGDLS, CDR2 YYNGEE. In this sample, this clone turned up a few times. The method was immunoSEQ multiplex PCR; TCRdb's version includes in-frame clones alone and lacks a portion of them. The sample shows roughly 60,000 clones, approximately 83% of them seen only once. The rearrangement uses TRBV9 and TRBJ1-1; unclear D gene. The origin of this receptor is an adult with an advanced solid tumor such as melanoma, head and neck, liver or kidney cancer. Sequenced material: CD4+ or CD8+ T cells sorted from blood, taken in a trial of the OX40 agonist ivuxolimab. In DNA, the CDR3 is TGTGCCAGCAGCGTAGATCCGGGCGGGGACACTGAAGCTTTCTTT. Translated, it gives CASSVDPGGDTEAFF.